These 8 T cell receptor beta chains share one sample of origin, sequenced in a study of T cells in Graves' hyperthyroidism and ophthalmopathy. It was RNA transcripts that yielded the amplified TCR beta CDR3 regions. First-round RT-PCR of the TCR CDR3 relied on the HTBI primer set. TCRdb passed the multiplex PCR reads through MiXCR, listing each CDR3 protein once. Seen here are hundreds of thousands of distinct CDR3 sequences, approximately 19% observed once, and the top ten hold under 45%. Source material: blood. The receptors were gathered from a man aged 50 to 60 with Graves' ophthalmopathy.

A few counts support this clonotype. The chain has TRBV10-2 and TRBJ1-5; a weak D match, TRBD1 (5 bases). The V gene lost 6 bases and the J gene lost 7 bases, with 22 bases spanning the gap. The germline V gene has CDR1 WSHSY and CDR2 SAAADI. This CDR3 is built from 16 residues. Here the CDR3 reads CASRAGSGDSVQPQHF. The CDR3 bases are TGCGCCAGCAGGGCAGGGTCGGGCGATAGTGTACAGCCCCAGCATTTT.

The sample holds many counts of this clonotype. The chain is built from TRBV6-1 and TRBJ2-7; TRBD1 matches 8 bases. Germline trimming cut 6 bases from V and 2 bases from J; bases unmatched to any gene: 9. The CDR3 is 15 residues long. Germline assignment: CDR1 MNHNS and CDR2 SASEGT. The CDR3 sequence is CASRMDRVGAYEQYF. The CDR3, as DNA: TGTGCCAGCAGGATGGACAGGGTTGGCGCCTACGAGCAGTACTTC.

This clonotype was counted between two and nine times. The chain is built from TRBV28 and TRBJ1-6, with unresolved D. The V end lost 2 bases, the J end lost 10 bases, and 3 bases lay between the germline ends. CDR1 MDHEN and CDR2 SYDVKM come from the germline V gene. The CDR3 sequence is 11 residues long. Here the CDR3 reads CASSLESPLHF. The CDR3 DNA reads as TGTGCCAGCAGTTTAGAGTCACCCCTCCACTTT.

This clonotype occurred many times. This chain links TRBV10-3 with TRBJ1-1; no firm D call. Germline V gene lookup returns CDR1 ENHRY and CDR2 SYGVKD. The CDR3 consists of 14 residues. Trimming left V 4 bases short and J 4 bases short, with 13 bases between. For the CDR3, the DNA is TGTGCCATCAGTGGTGAGGGAGGGAGCACTGAAGCTTTCTTT. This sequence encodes CAISGEGGSTEAFF.

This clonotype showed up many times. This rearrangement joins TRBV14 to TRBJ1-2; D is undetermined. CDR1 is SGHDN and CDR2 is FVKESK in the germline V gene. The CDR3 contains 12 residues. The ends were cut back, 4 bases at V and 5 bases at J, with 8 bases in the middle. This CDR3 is CASSPTPYGYTF. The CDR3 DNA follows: TGTGCCAGCAGCCCTACACCGTATGGCTACACCTTC.

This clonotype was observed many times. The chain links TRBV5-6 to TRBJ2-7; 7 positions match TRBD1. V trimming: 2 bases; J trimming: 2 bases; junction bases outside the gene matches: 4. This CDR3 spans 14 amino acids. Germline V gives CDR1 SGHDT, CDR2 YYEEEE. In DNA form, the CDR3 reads TGTGCCAGCAGCTTCGGGACAGAGACCTACGAGCAGTACTTC. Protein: CASSFGTETYEQYF.

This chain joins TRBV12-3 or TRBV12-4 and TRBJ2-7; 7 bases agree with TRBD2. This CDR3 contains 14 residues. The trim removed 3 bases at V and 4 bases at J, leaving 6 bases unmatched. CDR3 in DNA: TGTGCCAGCAGTTTGGGGGGAGGGGTGTACGAGCAGTACTTC. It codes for CASSLGGGVYEQYF.

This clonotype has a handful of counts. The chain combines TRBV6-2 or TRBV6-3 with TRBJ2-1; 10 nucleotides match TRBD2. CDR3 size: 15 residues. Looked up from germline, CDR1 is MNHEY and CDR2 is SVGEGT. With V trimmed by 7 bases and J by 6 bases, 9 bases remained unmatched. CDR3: CASKDPSGSINEQFF. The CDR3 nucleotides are TGTGCCAGCAAGGACCCTAGCGGGAGTATCAATGAGCAGTTCTTC.